Listed below are T cell receptor beta chains from one sample, sequenced in a study of T-cell memory formation after mild COVID-19. From the 5' RACE reads, TCRdb called clonotypes with MiXCR, one entry per CDR3 protein. The sample includes roughly 300,000 distinct CDR3 sequences, around 8% of them seen just once. Source material: PBMCs or a T cell subset sorted from them (not recorded which). These receptors were obtained from a man between 18 and 35 years old who had mild COVID-19 (a few samples of this study predate the infection). Cell type and time point are not known. Both conserved end residues are trimmed from each CDR3. The size of a clone is reported for some rows only, either as once, few or many, or as a class for expanded clones.

clone_size j_call v_call cdr3_aa
- TRBJ2-7 TRBV6-5 ASSPSTYSSYEQY
- TRBJ2-5 TRBV3-1 ASSRGGATPTQY
few TRBJ2-3 TRBV25-1 ASGQAGGPDTQY
few TRBJ1-5 TRBV5-5 ASSRRQGDQPQH
- TRBJ2-1 TRBV5-1 ASSSDTGAQF
few TRBJ1-2 TRBV10-3 ATQFGSGYT
- TRBJ2-1 TRBV7-9 ASSVRLRVTLNEQF
few TRBJ1-2 TRBV4-1 ASSGGNYGYT
- TRBJ2-7 TRBV18 ASSPPGMGYEQY
few TRBJ2-1 TRBV20-1 SARAAGGVSYNEQF
few TRBJ1-2 TRBV27 ASKGPGYGYT
- TRBJ2-7 TRBV7-8 ASSVGPEAEQY
few TRBJ2-7 TRBV5-1 ASSDPAGSYEQY
- TRBJ2-1 TRBV4-3 ASSQGLVQGGYNEQF
- TRBJ2-3 TRBV12-3/TRBV12-4 ASCGPGLDTQY
- TRBJ1-1 TRBV6-5 ASRGTGRETEAF
many TRBJ1-2 TRBV27 ASSPGTGGGYGYT
few TRBJ2-5 TRBV10-3 AISESMIAGGRETQY
- TRBJ1-2 TRBV28 ASGDRGPDGYT
many TRBJ1-6 TRBV5-1 ASSPPEGNSPLH
many TRBJ1-1 TRBV4-3 ASSQEGQGFRGEAF
many TRBJ2-2 TRBV5-5 ASSSGGLNTGELF
many TRBJ1-1 TRBV7-3 ASSLQGGDTEAF
few TRBJ2-3 TRBV6-2/TRBV6-3 ASSPWRGGDTQY